These 27 T cell receptor beta chains came from one sample sequenced in a study of blood T cell repertoires in COVID-19. Profiled with immunoSEQ multiplex PCR; TCRdb holds only in-frame clones, not every one. The repertoire holds about 190,000 clones, with 80% to 90% as singletons. The sample was peripheral blood. Receptors originate from a man under 40 with acute or convalescent COVID-19.

The chain combines TRBV9 with TRBJ1-1, with 11 nucleotides matching TRBD1. Germline-derived CDR1 and CDR2 are SGDLS and YYNGEE. This CDR3 spans 17 amino acids. J lost 1 base, V lost 3 bases, and 8 bases had no gene match. DNA of the CDR3: TGTGCCAGCAGCGAGGACAGGGGGCTAAGAGCGAACACTGAAGCTTTCTTT. It is translated as CASSEDRGLRANTEAFF. Using reference TRBV9 and TRBJ1-1 for the parts outside the CDR3, the full variable domain is DSGVTQTPKHLITATGQRVTLRCSPRSGDLSVYWYQQSLDQGLQFLIQYYNGEERAKGNILERFSAQQFPDLHSELNLSSLELGDSALYFCASSEDRGLRANTEAFFGQGTRLTVV.

The chain recombines TRBV19 with TRBJ1-5; D is unresolved. This CDR3 is 13 amino acids long. V shed 6 bases and J shed 2 bases, with 8 bases lying between them. Germline V lookup: CDR1 LNHDA, CDR2 SQIVND (reference sequence). Here the CDR3 reads CASRPTGNQPQHF. The CDR3 nucleotides are TGTGCCAGTAGGCCAACAGGCAATCAGCCCCAGCATTTT. The full variable domain, with the rest looked up from reference TRBV19 and TRBJ1-5, is DGGITQSPKYLFRKEGQNVTLSCEQNLNHDAMYWYRQDPGQGLRLIYYSQIVNDFQKGDIAEGYSVSREKKESFPLTVTSAQKNPTAFYLCASRPTGNQPQHFGDGTRLSIL.

The V call is TRBV2, the J call TRBJ2-1; TRBD1 matches 8 bases. CDR3 length equals 15 residues. With V trimmed by 6 bases and J by 0 bases, 4 bases remained unmatched. Per the germline V gene, CDR1 is SNHLY and CDR2 is FYNNEI. Here the CDR3 DNA reads TGTGCCAGCAGCGGGGACAGGAGCTCCTACAATGAGCAGTTCTTC. It yields the protein CASSGDRSSYNEQFF. The entire variable domain, with the rest obtained from reference TRBV2 and TRBJ2-1, is as follows: EPEVTQTPSHQVTQMGQEVILRCVPISNHLYFYWYRQILGQKVEFLVSFYNNEISEKSEIFDDQFSVERPDGSNFTLKIRSTKLEDSAMYFCASSGDRSSYNEQFFGPGTRLTVL.

The chain uses TRBV11-2 and TRBJ2-3; unclear D gene. V lost 4 bases to trimming and J lost 4 bases, with 9 bases between them. The CDR3 is 13 residues long. Germline values: CDR1 SGHAT, CDR2 FQNNGV. The CDR3 region has the DNA TGTGCCAGCAGCTCGAGGTTCGCAGATACGCAGTATTTT. It codes for CASSSRFADTQYF.

This clone was recorded once. J is TRBJ2-7 and V is TRBV28, with D tentatively TRBD1 (7 bases). There are 17 residues in the CDR3. V dropped 1 base and J dropped 5 bases, with 21 bases sitting between them. Germline loops: CDR1 MDHEN, CDR2 SYDVKM. The CDR3 protein is CASSLSGGLLWYDEQYF. The CDR3, as DNA: TGTGCCAGCAGTTTATCAGGGGGGCTGCTGTGGTACGACGAGCAGTACTTC.

The gene calls are TRBV4-1 and TRBJ2-2, with 12 bases fitting TRBD2. The J segment lost 7 bases and the V segment lost 4 bases, leaving 10 bases of the junction unmatched. The CDR3 is 17 amino acids. Germline V gene data show CDR1 as MGHRA and CDR2 as YSYEKL. CDR3 sequence: CASSPSSGGAFDGELFF. In nucleotides, the CDR3 is TGCGCCAGCAGCCCCTCTAGCGGGGGGGCCTTCGACGGGGAGCTGTTTTTT.

This chain links TRBV28 with TRBJ1-5; D is undetermined. Germline V gene lookup returns CDR1 MDHEN and CDR2 SYDVKM. Trimming shortened V by 4 bases and J by 6 bases, and 7 bases separated the two germline ends. The CDR3 is 12 amino acids. DNA for the CDR3: TGTGCCAGCAGTTCCTTCAGTCAGCCCCAGCATTTT. Protein product: CASSSFSQPQHF.

V gene TRBV19 combines with J gene TRBJ1-2; D possibly corresponds to TRBD1 (5 bases). This CDR3 has 16 residues. Per germline, CDR1 LNHDA and CDR2 SQIVND (reference sequence). The V end was cut by 7 bases, the J end by 5 bases, with 23 bases between. Here the CDR3 DNA reads TGTGCCAGTACCGGATCCAGGGTTGGGAGGGAGTATGGCTACACCTTC. The encoded protein is CASTGSRVGREYGYTF.

This chain joins TRBV2 and TRBJ2-1, with 8 bases lining up with TRBD2. This CDR3 has 14 residues. V was pared by 7 bases and J by 4 bases, with 6 bases of the junction left unmatched. Germline CDR1 SNHLY, CDR2 FYNNEI. The CDR3: CASIALAGYNEQFF. The CDR3 bases are TGTGCCAGCATAGCGTTAGCGGGGTACAATGAGCAGTTCTTC.

The rearrangement joins TRBV5-1 to TRBJ2-1; 7 nucleotides agree with TRBD1. V dropped 0 bases and J dropped 3; count of bases not matched to a gene: 3. Germline assignment: CDR1 SGHRS and CDR2 YFSETQ. The CDR3 spans 15 residues. The CDR3 DNA reads as TGCGCCAGCAGCTTGGTCGGGGACAGCTACAATGAGCAGTTCTTC. Translating it yields CASSLVGDSYNEQFF.

The gene calls are TRBV3-1 (or the pseudogene TRBV3-2) and TRBJ1-6; TRBD1 agrees at 7 bases. CDR3 size: 14 residues. Trimming removed 5 bases from V and 7 bases from J; junction bases left unmatched: 5. CDR1 and CDR2 from the germline V gene are LGHDT and YNNKEL (reference sequence). CDR3 coding DNA: TGTGCCAGCAGCTCGGGACAGCGGAATTCACCCCTCCACTTT. This sequence encodes CASSSGQRNSPLHF.

The J gene is TRBJ1-1, the V gene TRBV3-1 (or the pseudogene TRBV3-2), with 10 positions matching TRBD1. The ends lost 3 bases at V and 0 bases at J; junction bases unmatched: 4. The CDR3 loop spans 16 amino acids. Germline V CDR1 and CDR2: LGHDT, YNNKEL (reference sequence). The CDR3 loop is CASSQGTGELNTEAFF. CDR3 DNA sequence: TGTGCCAGCAGCCAGGGGACAGGGGAATTGAACACTGAAGCTTTCTTT.

The chain has TRBV5-1 and TRBJ2-2; 7 bases agree with TRBD2. CDR1 SGHRS and CDR2 YFSETQ come from the germline V gene. The CDR3 spans 17 residues. The V and J ends lost 1 base and 0 bases, in that order; junction bases with no gene match: 6. The CDR3 DNA follows: TGCGCCAGCAGCTTGCGGTCCGGGAGGACGAACACCGGGGAGCTGTTTTTT. Translated: CASSLRSGRTNTGELFF.

This clone was seen a single time. The chain links TRBV27 to TRBJ2-7; D is possibly TRBD2 (7 bases). There are 13 residues in the CDR3. Trimming left V 11 bases short and J 1 base short, with 15 bases between. The germline gives CDR1 MNHEY, CDR2 SMNVEV (reference sequence). In nucleotides, the CDR3 is TGTGCCTCAAGGGGGAGGGTTTCCTACGAGCAGTACTTC. This encodes CASRGRVSYEQYF.

The chain joins TRBV10-1 to TRBJ2-7; D is unclear. From germline, CDR1 is WNHNN and CDR2 SYGVQD (reference sequence). V lost 8 bases, J lost 1 base, and 15 bases lay in between. The CDR3 length is 14 residues. CDR3 amino acids: CASRPSGGSYEQYF. DNA of the CDR3: TGCGCCAGCCGCCCATCGGGTGGATCCTACGAGCAGTACTTC.

This chain uses TRBV2 with TRBJ2-2, with D possibly matching TRBD1 (6 bases). CDR1 SNHLY and CDR2 FYNNEI come from the germline V gene. Deletions cut 7 bases from V and 5 bases from J, with 14 bases between. This CDR3 contains 14 residues. The CDR3 coding sequence is TGTGCCAGCACCCGGACAGCATTAACCGGGGAGCTGTTTTTT. It is translated as CASTRTALTGELFF.

This clone came up once. The genes are TRBV29-1 and TRBJ1-2; D not certain. This CDR3 has 12 amino acids. Trimming removed 5 bases at V and 7 bases at J, with 14 bases between. Germline V CDR1 and CDR2: SQVTM, ANQGSEA. The CDR3 reads CSVLGSSGGYTF. CDR3 nucleotides: TGCAGCGTTTTGGGTAGTTCGGGTGGCTACACCTTC.

The chain employs TRBV28 and TRBJ1-4, with 9 bases identical to TRBD1. Germline trimming cut 5 bases from V and 7 bases from J; bases unmatched to any gene: 17. CDR3 size: 18 residues. Germline V CDR1 and CDR2: MDHEN, SYDVKM. CDR3 DNA sequence: TGTGCCAGCAGTCCGAGCCCGGGACAGGGTGCGTTGAGTGAAAAACTGTTTTTT. It yields the protein CASSPSPGQGALSEKLFF.

The CDR3 DNA follows: TGTGCCAGCAGTCGACTAGCGGGGGACCTCAGCGAGCAGTTCTTC. As protein: CASSRLAGDLSEQFF. The chain uses TRBV28 and TRBJ2-1; 12 bases line up with TRBD2. Germline V lookup: CDR1 MDHEN, CDR2 SYDVKM. Trimming cost V 5 bases and J 10 bases; bases outside gene matches: 9. The CDR3 has 15 amino acids.

This rearrangement joins TRBV24-1 to TRBJ2-3; the D gene is possibly TRBD2 (5 bases). The CDR3 runs 14 residues. V lost 5 bases and J lost 3, with 11 bases in between. The germline V gene has CDR1 KGHDR and CDR2 SFDVKD. As DNA, the CDR3 is TGTGCCACCAGTGGGGCGACGGGGACAGATACGCAGTATTTT. This translates into CATSGATGTDTQYF.

This chain joins TRBV19 and TRBJ2-5; 9 nucleotides line up with TRBD2. Germline CDR1 LNHDA, CDR2 SQIVND (reference sequence). The CDR3 sequence is 14 residues long. Trimming cost V 3 bases and J 4 bases; bases outside gene matches: 3. The CDR3 reads CASSMRGGRETQYF. CDR3 nucleotide sequence: TGTGCCAGTAGTATGCGGGGGGGAAGAGAGACCCAGTACTTC.

V is TRBV29-1 and J is TRBJ1-1; D is perhaps TRBD1 (6 bases). Germline CDR1 reads SQVTM; CDR2 reads ANQGSEA. This CDR3 contains 12 residues. Trimming took 6 bases from V and 2 from J, leaving 10 bases between them. The CDR3 DNA is TGCAGCGTAGACAGGACAAACACTGAAGCTTTCTTT. The encoded protein is CSVDRTNTEAFF.

Written as DNA, the CDR3 is TGTGCCAGCAGACCTCGGACAGGGCGGTATGGCTACACCTTC. Its protein is CASRPRTGRYGYTF. The chain recombines TRBV5-5 with TRBJ1-2; 8 bases are shared with TRBD1. The trim removed 5 bases at V and 5 bases at J, leaving 8 bases unmatched. Germline assignment: CDR1 SGHKS and CDR2 YYEKEE (reference sequence). The CDR3 has 14 amino acids.

This sequence joins TRBV6-5 and TRBJ1-1; D might be TRBD1 (6 bases). Trimming shortened V by 7 bases and J by 5 bases, and 20 bases separated the two germline ends. Germline loops: CDR1 MNHEY, CDR2 SVGAGI. The CDR3 has 15 residues. CDR3 residues: CASTNARGRGTEAFF. As DNA, the CDR3 is TGTGCCAGCACCAACGCGAGGGGGAGGGGGACTGAAGCTTTCTTT.

The chain is built from TRBV28 and TRBJ2-7, with 7 positions matching TRBD1. V was pared by 10 bases and J by 12 bases, with 18 bases of the junction left unmatched. Looked up from germline, CDR1 is MDHEN and CDR2 is SYDVKM. The CDR3 totals 13 residues. CDR3 coding DNA: TGTGCCACCATAGACAGGGTGGGTGCAGCCGGGTACTTC. This sequence encodes CATIDRVGAAGYF.

V is TRBV5-4 and J is TRBJ2-2, with a tentative D call TRBD2 (5 bases). In germline, CDR1 is SGHNT, CDR2 YYREEE (reference sequence). Trimming removed 4 bases from V and 0 bases from J, with 13 bases in between. The CDR3 extends over 16 amino acids. The CDR3 bases are TGTGCCAGCAGCCCTCAGCGGTCCGCGAACACCGGGGAGCTGTTTTTT. This translates into CASSPQRSANTGELFF.

V gene TRBV20-1 combines with J gene TRBJ2-3; 9 bases map to TRBD2. Germline CDR1 DFQATT, CDR2 SNEGSKA (reference sequence). The CDR3 spans 17 residues. J gave up 4 bases and V 3 bases, and 14 bases lay outside the gene matches. The CDR3: CSASGLAKHYGADTQYF. The CDR3 bases are TGCAGTGCTAGTGGACTAGCGAAACATTATGGAGCAGATACGCAGTATTTT.